This T cell receptor beta chain was recovered during a study of control samples from healthy donors and cancer patients. The method was immunoSEQ multiplex PCR; TCRdb's version includes in-frame clones alone and lacks a portion of them. In the table there are about 110,000 clones, 70% to 85% of which are singletons. V was clipped by 3 bases and J by 8 bases; unmatched bases: 6. This CDR3 is built from 14 residues. Germline V gene sequence: CDR1 KGHSH, CDR2 LQKENI. V usage is TRBV18 and J usage is TRBJ2-1; 8 positions match TRBD1. The origin of this receptor is a man younger than 35 in good health. The sequenced sample was blood. This chain's CDR3 is CASSPLTGADEQFF. CDR3 DNA sequence: TGTGCCAGCTCACCCTTGACAGGGGCAGATGAGCAGTTCTTC.